Here is one T cell receptor beta chain with its context. The clone's antigen remains unknown. The record has no base qualities; no much larger clone is one base away. The cohort was made up of about 610 healthy bone marrow donors. At the time of sampling, every cohort member was nominally healthy, though immune exposures that went unrecorded were likely present. The donor was CMV seronegative and belonged to the group of around 400 seronegative cohort members. A peripheral blood sample was provided by each donor, and peripheral blood mononuclear cells were used for TCR beta sequencing. Genomic DNA was extracted from the blood cell samples with the Qiagen DNeasy Blood Extraction Kit. The record originates from a study of cytomegalovirus exposure and HLA in healthy donors (dated by TCRdb to the late 2010s). Regarding the complete study: An earlier analysis of some 620 of the donors reported roughly 300 Gb of sequence data and 95 million to 140 million unique TCR beta sequences obtained from about 179 million T cells. All discovery cohort repertoires had been generated using a single sequencing platform. Roughly 5 DR-DQ haplotypes were handled as single units for association and clustering, since linkage in the cohort was strong. The T cell repertoires of 666 subjects were profiled by immunosequencing and related to cytomegalovirus serostatus. Of the 300 to 450 genotyped donors, roughly 76% were placed in the genetic ancestry cluster associated with self-reported Caucasian donors. In addition to the first cohort of around 670 subjects, a separate validation cohort of 120 different subjects was used. The number of typed donors differed by locus: about 620-630 for A, B, C, DRB1 and DQB1; approximately 540 for DQA1; some 590 for DPA1; and 400 to 480 for DPB1. Donor age, sex, ethnicity and CMV serostatus were compiled together with the repertoire data. About 320 gigabases of sequencing data and approximately 85 million unique TCR sequences were included in an early release covering about 620 HLA-typed donors. To predict cytomegalovirus infection status, the study combined high-throughput TCR immunosequencing, statistical association of individual TCRs with disease status, and machine learning. Among around 400 genotyped donors of the cohort, an average of around 250,000 unique TCR beta nucleotide sequences was sequenced per donor, of which 15% to 20% were non-productive. The study was designed to test whether signatures of past pathogen exposure could be identified by cataloging public T cell receptors. In a later genetic analysis, genome-wide SNP genotypes for about 55% of the roughly 670 donors were used, and that subset was treated as a discovery cohort. A later analysis re-analyzed previously published TCR beta repertoires from roughly 690 donors and added high-resolution HLA genotyping to study TCR occurrence patterns. To decide whether each TCR beta V gene segment behaved as functional or pseudogenic, an earlier analysis of some 600 of the donors relied on high-throughput TCR beta sequencing. Both class I and class II loci were covered by HLA typing, at four-digit resolution. In the later analysis, no new phenotypic data were used to find candidate immune exposures; instead, reliance was placed on TCR beta sequences and their occurrence across donors. Beyond this particular receptor, the publication reports: V-gene and J-gene trimming of TCR beta chains was associated with a missense DCLRE1C variant in a later genetic analysis, and the association was replicated in an independent cohort. The classifier was reported to diagnose cytomegalovirus status with high specificity and sensitivity in both the original cohort and the validation cohort. The cohort was sequenced for TCR beta chains only, and without alpha or paired-chain data the features that could be detected were limited. Most TCR sequences were seen in very few donors, while some public TCRs were found in many individuals. The study listed 150 to 200 TCR beta chains as associated with cytomegalovirus. In an earlier analysis of roughly 500 of the donors, most TCR beta V segments appeared in productive rearrangements about 87% or about 30% of the time, broadly matching IMGT annotations. The 87-base-pair reads could not distinguish some IMGT-functional V segments, including TRBV6-2 and TRBV6-3, so those segments were excluded. Most CMV-associated TCR beta chains appeared to be HLA-restricted in a later analysis, and the HLA associations seemed to be driven largely by CMV exposure. When HLA alleles, especially DR and DQ, strongly co-occurred, attributing TCR associations to individual alleles was difficult. CMV serostatus was the only immune exposure information available for the cohort. Linkage disequilibrium might explain the correlated functional status among segregating V segments, but an unknown experimental factor could not be excluded. A few of the identified cytomegalovirus-associated TCR beta chains were confirmed in vitro to be specific for cytomegalovirus antigens. The sequencing pipeline was judged likely to have produced a cluster of highly shared sequence variants as a technical artifact. A further reported finding was that TCR beta sequences accurately predicted the HLA-A and HLA-B alleles for most subjects in the first cohort. Because HLA typing was unavailable for some donors at each locus, only the typed subset was used in association tests. In a later analysis, HLA-associated TCR beta chains showed more clonal expansion and lower generation probabilities than non-associated chains that were equally common. Because counts were too low, about 17 rarely observed V segments, including chromosome 9 orphons, were excluded from the earlier analysis of 587 of the donors. Compared with the roughly 670-donor mean, donors in an Asian-associated ancestry cluster had fewer N-insertions in productive TCRs, according to a later genetic analysis. The authors suggested that the approach could potentially be extended to other disease states and immunological phenotypes. Roughly uniform sequencing depth across donors was assumed in presence/absence analyses, although this assumption may not hold. At a false discovery rate of 0.05, a later analysis linked 15,000 to 20,000 TCR beta sequences to specific HLA alleles. In a later analysis, TCR association rates were found to vary across HLA loci, with the most associated TCRs seen for DRB1 alleles and the fewest for HLA-C alleles. In a later analysis, several top co-occurrence clusters were reported to appear linked to parvovirus B19, influenza, CMV and Epstein-Barr virus.

Library preparation was by the immunoSEQ multiplex PCR assay. A mixture of 60 forward primers for TCR Vbeta segments and 13 reverse primers for TCR Jbeta segments was used in the multiplex PCR. Amplification of the CDR3 region of rearranged TCR beta genes was performed with a multiplex PCR assay on genomic DNA. Amplified TCR beta libraries were sequenced as 87-base-pair reads on the Illumina HiSeq System. The paper's data handling went like this. Across the 600 to 700 repertoires, a later analysis counted tens of millions of unique TCR beta chains, roughly 11 million of which were shared by at least two donors. Raw reads were error-corrected and collapsed into unique sequences with a nearest-neighbor algorithm that merged closely related sequences to remove PCR and sequencing errors. Alignment of CDR3 sequences to IMGT reference sequences was used to assign V, D and J gene segments. Each retained sequence needed at least a six-nucleotide match to both a V gene segment and a J gene segment. A rearrangement counted as productive if the CDR3 had no stop codons and remained in frame with V and J, and every other rearrangement counted as non-productive. CDR3 was defined by IMGT convention, running from the second conserved V-encoded cysteine to the conserved J-encoded phenylalanine. Sequences without an unambiguous match to a single V gene segment were excluded from the earlier analysis of over 500 of the donors. An earlier analysis of some 610 of the donors called V segments functional above 56.7% productive rearrangements and segregating when the between-donor standard deviation exceeded 5%. A statistical classification framework was built to diagnose cytomegalovirus status from the catalog of TCR beta chain sequences. A later analysis assigned V and J genes by comparing TCR nucleotide sequences with IMGT/GENE-DB human TR gene sequences. In a later analysis, CDR3 sequences and most-parsimonious VDJ recombination scenarios were assigned using the TCRdist pipeline. In a later analysis, every TCR beta chain was defined by the combination of its CDR3 amino acid sequence and its V-gene family, and reads without a unique V-gene family were dropped. As a way to deal with suspected cross-contamination and a sequencing artifact, a later analysis dropped 450 to 600 nucleotide sequences that were highly shared and had low generation probability. For each public chain, a later analysis derived a clonal expansion index from normalized ranks of inferred template counts within each repertoire. A later analysis computed generation probabilities with a VDJ recombination model fitted to out-of-frame rearrangements, and checked the results against IGoR. In a later analysis, TCR-TCR, TCR-HLA and TCR-CMV co-occurrence was scored with hypergeometric tests, and a repertoire-size bias correction was applied to TCR pairs. To estimate false discovery rates, a later analysis permuted the HLA or CMV assignments 20 times. A later analysis grouped co-occurring TCRs with DBSCAN, adding TCRdist sequence similarity when clustering within HLA-allele-positive subsets. Repertoires with fewer than 30,000 or more than 120,000 public chains were left out of co-occurrence clustering, as were roughly five repertoires with anomalous nucleotide sharing. The clones in this table, taken by TCRdb from immuneACCESS, are in-frame only. Not every clone is retained; where verified, under half of the shortfall comes from an unresolved V gene, and the cause of the rest is unknown. V, J and clone size reflect that table, while D and trimming were determined from the DNA. The table for this sample lists some 220,000 clones; approximately 85% of them were counted only once. The leading ten clones occupy 0.2% to 0.25% of the sample.

The CDR3 starts with the cysteine, ends with the phenylalanine, and has 13 residues. Kept here is only the CDR3 DNA, which spans 39 bases and is read in frame from base 1. At the junction V is shortened by 1 base and J by 10 bases, with 14 bases in between. The germline V gene (reference sequence) gives CDR1 as GTSNPN and CDR2 as SVGIG. Sequencing used PBMCs. The receptor was isolated from a girl aged 2-15 years in good health and CMV-seronegative. Recombination linked TRBV30 to TRBJ2-1; the D gene is unclear. The CDR3 has the sequence CAWSASRVLEQFF. The bases read TGTGCCTGGAGTGCCTCCCGGGTCTTGGAGCAGTTCTTC.